This T cell receptor beta chain originates from a study of blood T cell repertoires in COVID-19. Germline-derived CDR1 and CDR2 are MNHEY and SVGEGT. J gave up 4 bases and V 4 bases, and 10 bases lay outside the gene matches. This CDR3 contains 16 residues. Only in-frame clones appear in the TCRdb table, and some are missing; sequencing was by immunoSEQ multiplex PCR. Of 75,000 or so clones listed, 70% to 90% are singletons. This receptor was taken from a woman older than 75 with active or convalescent COVID-19. The gene calls are TRBV6-2 or TRBV6-3 and TRBJ2-7; 10 positions agree with TRBD1. The specimen sequenced was peripheral blood. CDR3 in amino acids: CASSSAGTGEGYEQYF. DNA of the CDR3: TGTGCCAGCAGTTCCGCCGGGACAGGGGAAGGTTACGAGCAGTACTTC.